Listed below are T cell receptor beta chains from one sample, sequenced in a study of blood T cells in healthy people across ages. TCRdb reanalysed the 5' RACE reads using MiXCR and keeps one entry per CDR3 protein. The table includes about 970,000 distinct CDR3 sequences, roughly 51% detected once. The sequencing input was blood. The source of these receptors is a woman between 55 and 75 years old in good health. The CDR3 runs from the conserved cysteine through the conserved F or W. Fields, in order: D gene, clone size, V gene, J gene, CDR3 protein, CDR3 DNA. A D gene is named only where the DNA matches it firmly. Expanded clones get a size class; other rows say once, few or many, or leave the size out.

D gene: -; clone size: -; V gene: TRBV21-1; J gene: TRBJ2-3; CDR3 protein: CASSKAYEREGTDTQYF; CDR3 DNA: TGTGCCAGCAGCAAAGCATATGAGCGGGAGGGCACAGATACGCAGTATTTT
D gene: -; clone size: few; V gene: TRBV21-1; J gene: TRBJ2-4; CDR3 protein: CASSKGRRLAKNIQYF; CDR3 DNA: TGTGCCAGCAGCAAAGGTAGACGGTTAGCCAAAAACATTCAGTACTTC
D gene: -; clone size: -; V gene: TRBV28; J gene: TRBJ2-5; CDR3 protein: CASSLKGLPYF; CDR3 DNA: TGTGCCAGCAGCCTAAAGGGGTTACCGTACTTC
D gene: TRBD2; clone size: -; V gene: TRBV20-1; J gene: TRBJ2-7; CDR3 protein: CSQQYGFAGVYEQYF; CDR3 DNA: TGCAGCCAGCAGTACGGATTTGCGGGAGTATACGAGCAGTACTTC
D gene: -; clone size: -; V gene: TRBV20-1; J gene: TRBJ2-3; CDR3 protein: CSASALTSSTDTQYF; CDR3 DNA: TGCAGTGCTAGCGCACTAACCAGTTCCACAGATACGCAGTATTTT
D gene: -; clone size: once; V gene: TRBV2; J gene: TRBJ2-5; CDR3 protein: CASSLNQGETQYF; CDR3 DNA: TGTGCCAGCAGTTTAAACCAGGGAGAGACCCAGTACTTC
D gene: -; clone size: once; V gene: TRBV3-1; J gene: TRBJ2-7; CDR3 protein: CASSQEPGPTYEQYF; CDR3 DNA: TGTGCCAGCAGCCAGGAGCCGGGACCCACCTACGAGCAGTACTTC
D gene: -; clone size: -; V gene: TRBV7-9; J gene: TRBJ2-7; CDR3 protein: CASSFRDRTYEQYF; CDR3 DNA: TGTGCCAGCAGCTTCCGCGACCGAACCTACGAGCAGTACTTC
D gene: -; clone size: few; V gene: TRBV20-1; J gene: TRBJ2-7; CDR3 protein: CSARAQGGYEQYF; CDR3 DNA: TGCAGTGCTAGAGCTCAGGGGGGCTACGAGCAGTACTTC
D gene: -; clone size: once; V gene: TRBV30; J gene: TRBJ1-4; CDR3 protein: CAWSVSGWTNEKLFF; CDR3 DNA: TGTGCCTGGAGTGTATCGGGTTGGACTAATGAAAAACTGTTTTTT
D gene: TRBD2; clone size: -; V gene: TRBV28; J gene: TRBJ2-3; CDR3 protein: CASSGLAGVDDTQYF; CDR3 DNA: TGTGCCAGCAGCGGACTAGCGGGTGTTGACGATACGCAGTATTTT
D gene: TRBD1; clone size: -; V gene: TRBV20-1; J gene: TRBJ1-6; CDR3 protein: CSASGTGDFPLHF; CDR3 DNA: TGCAGCGCCTCCGGGACAGGGGATTTCCCCCTCCACTTT
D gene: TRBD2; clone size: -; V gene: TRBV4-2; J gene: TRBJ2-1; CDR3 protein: CASSQGPGLAGGPHEQFF; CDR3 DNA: TGTGCCAGCAGCCAGGGCCCGGGACTAGCGGGAGGGCCGCATGAGCAGTTCTTC
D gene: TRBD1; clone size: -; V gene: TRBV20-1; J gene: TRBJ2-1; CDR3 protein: CSARAPGRGLYNEQFF; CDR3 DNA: TGCAGTGCCAGAGCCCCGGGCAGGGGGCTCTACAATGAGCAGTTCTTC
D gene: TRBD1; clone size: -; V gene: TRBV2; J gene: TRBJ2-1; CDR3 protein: CASTYRGPSYNEQFF; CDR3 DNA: TGTGCCAGCACCTACAGGGGTCCATCTTACAATGAGCAGTTCTTC
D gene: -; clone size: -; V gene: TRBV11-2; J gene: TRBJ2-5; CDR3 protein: CASSLPRATNPWETQYF; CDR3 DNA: TGTGCCAGCAGCTTACCCCGGGCCACCAACCCCTGGGAGACCCAGTACTTC
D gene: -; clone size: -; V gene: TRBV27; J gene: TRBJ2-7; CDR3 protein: CASSPRIDSYEQYF; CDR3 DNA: TGTGCCAGCAGTCCCAGGATAGATTCCTACGAGCAGTACTTC
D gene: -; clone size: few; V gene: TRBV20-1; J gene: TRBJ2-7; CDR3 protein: CSASSGGANYEQYF; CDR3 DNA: TGCAGTGCTAGTAGCGGCGGCGCTAACTACGAGCAGTACTTC
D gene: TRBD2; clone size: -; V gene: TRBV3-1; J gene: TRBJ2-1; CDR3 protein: CASSQGGLAGWDEQFF; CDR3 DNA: TGTGCCAGCAGCCAAGGAGGACTAGCGGGGTGGGATGAGCAGTTCTTC
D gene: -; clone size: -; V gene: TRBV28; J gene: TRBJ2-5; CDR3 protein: CASSLIDRAGTRYF; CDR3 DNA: TGTGCCAGCAGTTTAATTGACCGGGCGGGGACCCGGTACTTC
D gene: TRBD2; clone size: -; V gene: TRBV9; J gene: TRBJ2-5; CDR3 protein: CASRGGNNEQYF; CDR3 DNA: TGTGCCAGCAGGGGGGGGAACAATGAGCAGTACTTC
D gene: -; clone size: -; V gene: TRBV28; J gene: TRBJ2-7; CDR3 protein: CATGPGGFLSYEQYF; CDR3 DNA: TGTGCCACTGGTCCCGGGGGCTTTCTGTCCTACGAGCAGTACTTC
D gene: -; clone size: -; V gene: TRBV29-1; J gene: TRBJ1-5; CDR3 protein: CSAGRVGEPQHF; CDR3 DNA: TGCAGCGCGGGCAGGGTGGGAGAGCCCCAGCATTTT
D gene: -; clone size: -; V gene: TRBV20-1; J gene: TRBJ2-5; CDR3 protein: CSPGKQGGLGTQYF; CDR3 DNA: TGCAGTCCGGGGAAACAGGGGGGGTTAGGGACCCAGTACTTC
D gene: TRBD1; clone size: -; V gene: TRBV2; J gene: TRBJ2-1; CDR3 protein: CASSEEGAGTGNEQFF; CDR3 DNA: TGTGCCAGCAGTGAAGAGGGGGCTGGGACGGGCAATGAGCAGTTCTTC
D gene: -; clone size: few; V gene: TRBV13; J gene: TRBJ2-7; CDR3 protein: CASSRPQGRTPYEQYF; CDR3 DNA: TGTGCCAGCAGCCGTCCCCAGGGGCGCACCCCCTACGAGCAGTACTTC
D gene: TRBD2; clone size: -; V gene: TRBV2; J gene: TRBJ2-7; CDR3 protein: CASSGLSGMGNQYF; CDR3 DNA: TGTGCCAGCAGTGGCCTTAGCGGGATGGGTAACCAGTACTTC
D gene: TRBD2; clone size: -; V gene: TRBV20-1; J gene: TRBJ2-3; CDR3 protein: CSAPSGRSRADTQYF; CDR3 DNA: TGCAGTGCTCCAAGCGGGAGGTCACGCGCAGATACGCAGTATTTT
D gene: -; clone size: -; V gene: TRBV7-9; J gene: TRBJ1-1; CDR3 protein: CASSLIGGGTEAFF; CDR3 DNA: TGTGCCAGCAGCTTAATTGGCGGCGGCACTGAAGCTTTCTTT
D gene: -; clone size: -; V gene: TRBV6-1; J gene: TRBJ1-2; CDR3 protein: CASSPTLDRGSYGYTF; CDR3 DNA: TGTGCCAGCAGTCCCACCCTGGACAGAGGCTCCTATGGCTACACCTTC
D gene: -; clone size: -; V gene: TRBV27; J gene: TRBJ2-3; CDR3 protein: CASRYMSTDTQYF; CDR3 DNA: TGTGCCAGCAGATATATGTCGACAGATACGCAGTATTTT
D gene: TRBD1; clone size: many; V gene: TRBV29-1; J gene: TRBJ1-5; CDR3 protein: CSVGDRVNQPQHF; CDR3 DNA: TGCAGCGTTGGGGACAGGGTCAATCAGCCCCAGCATTTT
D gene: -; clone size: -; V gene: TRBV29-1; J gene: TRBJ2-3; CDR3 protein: CSVDRDTDTQYF; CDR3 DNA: TGCAGCGTTGACAGGGACACAGATACGCAGTATTTT
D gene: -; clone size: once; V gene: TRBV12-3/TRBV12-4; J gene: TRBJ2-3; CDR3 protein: CASSPHFGEWVSTDTQYF; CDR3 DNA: TGTGCCAGCAGTCCTCACTTCGGGGAATGGGTTAGCACAGATACGCAGTATTTT
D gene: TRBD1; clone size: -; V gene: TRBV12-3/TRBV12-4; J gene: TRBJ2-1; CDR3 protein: CASSFGTGDYNEQFF; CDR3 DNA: TGTGCCAGCAGTTTTGGGACAGGGGATTACAATGAGCAGTTCTTC
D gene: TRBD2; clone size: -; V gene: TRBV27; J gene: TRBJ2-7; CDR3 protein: CASSPGLAGSGEQYF; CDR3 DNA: TGTGCCAGCAGTCCCGGACTAGCAGGGTCCGGGGAGCAGTACTTC
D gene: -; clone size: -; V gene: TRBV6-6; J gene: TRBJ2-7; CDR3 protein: CASSSPGFSYNEQYF; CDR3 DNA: TGTGCCAGCAGTTCTCCGGGATTTTCCTACAATGAGCAGTACTTC
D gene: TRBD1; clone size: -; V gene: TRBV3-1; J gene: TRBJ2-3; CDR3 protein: CASSTRQGAADTQYF; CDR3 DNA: TGTGCCAGCAGCACTCGACAGGGGGCCGCAGATACGCAGTATTTT
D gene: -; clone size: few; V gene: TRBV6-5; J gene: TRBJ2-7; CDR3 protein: CASSYGFRAGSYEQYF; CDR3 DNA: TGTGCCAGCAGTTACGGCTTCAGGGCCGGGAGCTACGAGCAGTACTTC